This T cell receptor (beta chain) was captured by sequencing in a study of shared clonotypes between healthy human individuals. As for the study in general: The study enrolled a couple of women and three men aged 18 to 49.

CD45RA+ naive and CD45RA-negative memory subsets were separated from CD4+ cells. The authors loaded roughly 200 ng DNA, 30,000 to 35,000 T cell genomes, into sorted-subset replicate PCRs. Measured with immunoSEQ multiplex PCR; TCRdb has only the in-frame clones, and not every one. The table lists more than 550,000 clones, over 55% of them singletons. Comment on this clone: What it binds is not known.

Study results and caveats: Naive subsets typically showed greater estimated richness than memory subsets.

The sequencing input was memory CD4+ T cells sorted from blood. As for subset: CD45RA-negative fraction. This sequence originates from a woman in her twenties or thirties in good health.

The CDR3 is CASSRQGGETQYF. The DNA for the CDR3 is TGTGCCAGCAGCCGACAGGGAGGAGAGACCCAGTACTTC. The rearrangement links TRBV5-8 to TRBJ2-5; weak D call: TRBD1 (7 bases). The V and J ends lost 4 bases and 4 bases respectively, with 11 bases between them. There are 13 residues in the CDR3. Germline V gene lookup returns CDR1 SGHTS and CDR2 YDEGEE.